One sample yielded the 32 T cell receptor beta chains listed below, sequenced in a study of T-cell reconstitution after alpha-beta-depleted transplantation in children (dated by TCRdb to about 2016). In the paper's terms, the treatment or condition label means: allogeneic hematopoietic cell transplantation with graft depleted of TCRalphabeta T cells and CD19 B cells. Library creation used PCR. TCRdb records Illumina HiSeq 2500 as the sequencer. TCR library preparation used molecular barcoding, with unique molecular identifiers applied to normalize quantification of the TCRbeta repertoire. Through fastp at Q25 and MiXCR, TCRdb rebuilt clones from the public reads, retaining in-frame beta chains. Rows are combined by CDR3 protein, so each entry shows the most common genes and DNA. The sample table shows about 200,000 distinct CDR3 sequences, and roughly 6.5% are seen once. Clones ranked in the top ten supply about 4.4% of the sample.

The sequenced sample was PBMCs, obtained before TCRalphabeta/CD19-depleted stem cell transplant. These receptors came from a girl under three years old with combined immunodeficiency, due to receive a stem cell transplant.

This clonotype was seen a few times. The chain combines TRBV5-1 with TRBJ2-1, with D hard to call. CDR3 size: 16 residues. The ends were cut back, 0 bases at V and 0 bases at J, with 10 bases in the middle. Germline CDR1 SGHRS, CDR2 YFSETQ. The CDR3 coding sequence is TGCGCCAGCAGCTTGGATGTGGGAAGCTCCTACAATGAGCAGTTCTTC. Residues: CASSLDVGSSYNEQFF. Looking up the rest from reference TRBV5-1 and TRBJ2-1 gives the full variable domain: KAGVTQTPRYLIKTRGQQVTLSCSPISGHRSVSWYQQTPGQGLQFLFEYFSETQRNKGNFPGRFSGRQFSNSRSEMNVSTLELGDSALYLCASSLDVGSSYNEQFFGPGTRLTVL.

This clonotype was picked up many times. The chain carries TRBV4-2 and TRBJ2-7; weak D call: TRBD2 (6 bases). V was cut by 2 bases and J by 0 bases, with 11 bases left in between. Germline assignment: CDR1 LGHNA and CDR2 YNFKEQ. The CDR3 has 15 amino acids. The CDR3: CASSQTGLSSYEQYF. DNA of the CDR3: TGTGCCAGCAGCCAAACTGGACTAAGCTCCTACGAGCAGTACTTC.

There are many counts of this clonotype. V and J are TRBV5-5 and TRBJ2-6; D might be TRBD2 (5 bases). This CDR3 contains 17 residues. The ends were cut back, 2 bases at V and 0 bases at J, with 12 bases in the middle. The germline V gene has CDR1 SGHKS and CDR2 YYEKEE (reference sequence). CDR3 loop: CASSLGGFRSGANVLTF. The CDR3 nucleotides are TGTGCCAGCAGCTTAGGCGGGTTCCGCTCTGGGGCCAACGTCCTGACTTTC.

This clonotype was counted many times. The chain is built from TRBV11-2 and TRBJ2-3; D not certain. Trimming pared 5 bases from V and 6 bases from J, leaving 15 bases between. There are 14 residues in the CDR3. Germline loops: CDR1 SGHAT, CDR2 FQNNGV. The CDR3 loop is CASSAAGSVDTQYF. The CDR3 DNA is TGTGCCAGCAGCGCGGCCGGGTCCGTGGATACGCAGTATTTT.

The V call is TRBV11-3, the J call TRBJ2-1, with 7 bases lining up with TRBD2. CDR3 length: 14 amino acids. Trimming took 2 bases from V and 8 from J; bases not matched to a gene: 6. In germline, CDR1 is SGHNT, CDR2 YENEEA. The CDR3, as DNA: TGTGCCAGCAGCTTAAAGGGAGGGCGGGATGAGCAGTTCTTC. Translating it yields CASSLKGGRDEQFF. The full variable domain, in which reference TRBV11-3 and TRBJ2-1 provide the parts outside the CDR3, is EAGVVQSPRYKIIEKKQPVAFWCNPISGHNTLYWYLQNLGQGPELLIRYENEEAVDDSQLPKDRFSAERLKGVDSTLKIQPAELGDSAVYLCASSLKGGRDEQFFGPGTRLTVL.

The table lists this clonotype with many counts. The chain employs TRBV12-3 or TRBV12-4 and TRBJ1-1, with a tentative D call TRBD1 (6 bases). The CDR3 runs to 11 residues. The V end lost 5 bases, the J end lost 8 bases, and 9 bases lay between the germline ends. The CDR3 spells CASSAGTEAFF. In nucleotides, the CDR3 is TGTGCCAGCAGTGCCGGGACAGAAGCTTTCTTT.

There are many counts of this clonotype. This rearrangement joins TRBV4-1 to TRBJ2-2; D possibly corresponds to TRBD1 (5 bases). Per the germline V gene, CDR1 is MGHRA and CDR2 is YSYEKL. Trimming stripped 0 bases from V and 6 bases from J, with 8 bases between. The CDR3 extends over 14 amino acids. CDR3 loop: CASSQDAGSGELFF. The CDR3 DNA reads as TGCGCCAGCAGCCAAGATGCAGGGTCCGGGGAGCTGTTTTTT.

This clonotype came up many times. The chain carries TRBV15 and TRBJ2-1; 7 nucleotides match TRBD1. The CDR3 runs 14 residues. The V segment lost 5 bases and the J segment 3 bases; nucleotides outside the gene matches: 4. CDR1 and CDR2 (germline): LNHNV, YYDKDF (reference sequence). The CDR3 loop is CATSPGTDYNEQFF. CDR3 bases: TGTGCCACCAGCCCCGGGACAGACTACAATGAGCAGTTCTTC.

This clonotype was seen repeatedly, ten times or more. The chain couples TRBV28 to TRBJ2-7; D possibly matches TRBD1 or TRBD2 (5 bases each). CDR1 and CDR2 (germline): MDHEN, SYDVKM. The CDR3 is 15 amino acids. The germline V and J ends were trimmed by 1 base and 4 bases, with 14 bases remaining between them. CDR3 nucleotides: TGTGCCAGCAGTTTATCTGGGGGATCTTCGTACGAGCAGTACTTC. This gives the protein CASSLSGGSSYEQYF.

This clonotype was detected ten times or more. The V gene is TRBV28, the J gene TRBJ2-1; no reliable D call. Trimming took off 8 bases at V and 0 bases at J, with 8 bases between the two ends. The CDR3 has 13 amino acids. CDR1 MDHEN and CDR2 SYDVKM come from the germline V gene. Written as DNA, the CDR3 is TGTGCCAGCGAACGAACCTCCTACAATGAGCAGTTCTTC. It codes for CASERTSYNEQFF.

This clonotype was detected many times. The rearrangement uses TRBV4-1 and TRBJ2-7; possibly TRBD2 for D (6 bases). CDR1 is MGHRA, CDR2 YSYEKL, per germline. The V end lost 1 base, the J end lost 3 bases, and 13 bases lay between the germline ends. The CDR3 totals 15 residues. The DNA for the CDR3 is TGCGCCAGCAGCCAAGTTTCCGGGAGTGGCTACGAGCAGTACTTC. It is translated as CASSQVSGSGYEQYF.

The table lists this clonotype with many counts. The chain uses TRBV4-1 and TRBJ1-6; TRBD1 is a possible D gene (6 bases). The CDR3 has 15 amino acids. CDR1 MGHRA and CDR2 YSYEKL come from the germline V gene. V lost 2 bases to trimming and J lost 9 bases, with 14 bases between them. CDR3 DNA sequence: TGCGCCAGCAGCCAACTTGGGGGCGAGGGTTCACCCCTCCACTTT. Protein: CASSQLGGEGSPLHF.

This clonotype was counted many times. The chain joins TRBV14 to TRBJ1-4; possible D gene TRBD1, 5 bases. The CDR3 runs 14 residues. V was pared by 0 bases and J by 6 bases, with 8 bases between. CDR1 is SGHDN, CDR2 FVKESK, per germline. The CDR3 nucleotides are TGTGCCAGCAGCCAAGAACGGGGGTATGAAAAACTGTTTTTT. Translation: CASSQERGYEKLFF. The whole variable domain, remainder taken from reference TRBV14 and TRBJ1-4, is EAGVTQFPSHSVIEKGQTVTLRCDPISGHDNLYWYRRVMGKEIKFLLHFVKESKQDESGMPNNRFLAERTGGTYSTLKVQPAELEDSGVYFCASSQERGYEKLFFGSGTQLSVL.

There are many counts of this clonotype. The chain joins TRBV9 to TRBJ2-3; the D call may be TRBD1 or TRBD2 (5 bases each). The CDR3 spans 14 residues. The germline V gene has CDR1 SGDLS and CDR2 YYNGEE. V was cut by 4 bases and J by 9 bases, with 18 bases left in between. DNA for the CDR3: TGTGCCAGCAGCCCCCCCCAGGCGTGGGGGACGCAGTATTTT. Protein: CASSPPQAWGTQYF.

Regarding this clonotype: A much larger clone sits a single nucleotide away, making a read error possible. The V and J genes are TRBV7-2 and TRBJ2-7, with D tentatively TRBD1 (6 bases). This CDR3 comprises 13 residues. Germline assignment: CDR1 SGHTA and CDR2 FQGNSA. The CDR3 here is CASSLVRGYEEYF. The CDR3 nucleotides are TGTGCCAGCAGCTTAGTCAGGGGCTACGAGGAGTACTTC.

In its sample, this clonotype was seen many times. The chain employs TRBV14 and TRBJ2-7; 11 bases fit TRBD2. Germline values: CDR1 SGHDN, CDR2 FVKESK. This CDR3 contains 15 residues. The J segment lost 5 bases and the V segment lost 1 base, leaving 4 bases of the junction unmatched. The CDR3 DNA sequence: TGTGCCAGCAGCCAAGGTAGCGGGGGGGCCGACGAGCAGTACTTC. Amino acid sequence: CASSQGSGGADEQYF. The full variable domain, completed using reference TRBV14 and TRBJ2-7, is EAGVTQFPSHSVIEKGQTVTLRCDPISGHDNLYWYRRVMGKEIKFLLHFVKESKQDESGMPNNRFLAERTGGTYSTLKVQPAELEDSGVYFCASSQGSGGADEQYFGPGTRLTVT.

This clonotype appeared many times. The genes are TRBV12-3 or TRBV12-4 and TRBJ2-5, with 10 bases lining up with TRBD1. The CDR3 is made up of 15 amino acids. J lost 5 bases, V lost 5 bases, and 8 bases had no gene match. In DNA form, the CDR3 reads TGTGCCAGCAGTCGGGACAGGGGTTTTAGGGAGACCCAGTACTTC. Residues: CASSRDRGFRETQYF.

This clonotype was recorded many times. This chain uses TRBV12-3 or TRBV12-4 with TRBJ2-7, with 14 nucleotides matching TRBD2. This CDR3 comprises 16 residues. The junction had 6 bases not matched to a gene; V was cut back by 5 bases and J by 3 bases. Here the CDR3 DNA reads TGTGCCAGCAGTGACAGACTAGCGGGAGGGCTCTACGAGCAGTACTTC. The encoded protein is CASSDRLAGGLYEQYF.

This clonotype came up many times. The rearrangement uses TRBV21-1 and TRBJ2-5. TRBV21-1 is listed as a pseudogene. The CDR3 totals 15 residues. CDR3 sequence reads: CASSKVRQIQETQYF. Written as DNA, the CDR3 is TGTGCCAGCAGCAAAGTTAGGCAGATCCAAGAGACCCAGTACTTC.

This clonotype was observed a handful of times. The CDR3 reads CASSLVVAGELFF. DNA of the CDR3: TGTGCCAGCAGTTTAGTTGTGGCCGGGGAGCTGTTTTTT. This chain joins TRBV12-3 or TRBV12-4 and TRBJ2-2, with unresolved D. The V and J ends lost 1 base and 6 bases respectively, with 6 bases between them. The CDR3 covers 13 residues.

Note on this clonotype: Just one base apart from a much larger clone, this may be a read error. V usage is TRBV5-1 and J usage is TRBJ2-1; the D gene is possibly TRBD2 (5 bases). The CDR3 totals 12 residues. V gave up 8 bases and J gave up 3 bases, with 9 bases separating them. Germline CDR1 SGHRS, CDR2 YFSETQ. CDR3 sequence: CASVEGYNEQFF. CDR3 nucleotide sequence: TGCGCCAGTGTTGAGGGCTACAATGAGCAGTTCTTC.

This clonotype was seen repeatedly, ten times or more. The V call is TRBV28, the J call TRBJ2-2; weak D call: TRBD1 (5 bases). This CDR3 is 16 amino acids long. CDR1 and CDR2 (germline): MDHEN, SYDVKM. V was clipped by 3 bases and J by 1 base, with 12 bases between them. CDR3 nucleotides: TGTGCCAGCAGTTTCCCAGACAGCCTGAACACCGGGGAGCTGTTTTTT. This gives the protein CASSFPDSLNTGELFF.

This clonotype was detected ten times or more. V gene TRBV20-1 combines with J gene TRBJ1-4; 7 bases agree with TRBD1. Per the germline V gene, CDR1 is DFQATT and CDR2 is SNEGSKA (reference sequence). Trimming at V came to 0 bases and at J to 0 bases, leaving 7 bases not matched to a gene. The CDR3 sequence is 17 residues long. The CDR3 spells CSARDLYQGATNEKLFF. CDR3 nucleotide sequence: TGCAGTGCTAGAGATTTGTACCAGGGGGCAACTAATGAAAAACTGTTTTTT.

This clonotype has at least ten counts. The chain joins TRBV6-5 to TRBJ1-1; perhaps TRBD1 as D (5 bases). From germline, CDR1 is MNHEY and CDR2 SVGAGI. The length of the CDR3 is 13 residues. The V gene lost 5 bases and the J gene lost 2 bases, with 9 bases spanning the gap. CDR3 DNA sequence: TGTGCCAGCAGTCATAGGGGTAACACTGAAGCTTTCTTT. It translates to CASSHRGNTEAFF.

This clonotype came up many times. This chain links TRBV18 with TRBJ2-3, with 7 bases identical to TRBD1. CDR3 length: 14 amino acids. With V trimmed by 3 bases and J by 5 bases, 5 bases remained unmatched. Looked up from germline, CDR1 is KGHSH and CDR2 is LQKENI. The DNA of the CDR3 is TGTGCCAGCTCACCGCGTCAGGGGGTAGATACGCAGTATTTT. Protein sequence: CASSPRQGVDTQYF.

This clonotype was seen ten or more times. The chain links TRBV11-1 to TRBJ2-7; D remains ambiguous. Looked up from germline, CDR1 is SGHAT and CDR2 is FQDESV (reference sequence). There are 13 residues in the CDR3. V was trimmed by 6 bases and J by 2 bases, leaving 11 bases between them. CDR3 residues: CASRSLLAYEQYF. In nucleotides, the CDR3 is TGTGCCAGCAGATCCCTTCTAGCCTACGAGCAGTACTTC.

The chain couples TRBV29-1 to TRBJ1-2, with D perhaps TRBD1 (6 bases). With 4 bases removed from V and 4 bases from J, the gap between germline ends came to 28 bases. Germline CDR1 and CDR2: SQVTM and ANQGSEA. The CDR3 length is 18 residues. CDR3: CSVVLGGEQIGISYGYTF. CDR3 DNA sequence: TGCAGCGTTGTTTTGGGGGGCGAGCAAATAGGGATTTCCTATGGCTACACCTTC.

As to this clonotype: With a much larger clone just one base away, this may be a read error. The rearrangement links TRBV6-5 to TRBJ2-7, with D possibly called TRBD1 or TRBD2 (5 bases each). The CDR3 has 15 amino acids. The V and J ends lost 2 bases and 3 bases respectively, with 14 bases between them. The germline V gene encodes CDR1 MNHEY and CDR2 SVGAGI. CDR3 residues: CASSYRSRDLYEQYF. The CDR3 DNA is TGTGCCAGCAGTTACAGGAGCAGGGACCTCTACGAGCAGTACTTC.

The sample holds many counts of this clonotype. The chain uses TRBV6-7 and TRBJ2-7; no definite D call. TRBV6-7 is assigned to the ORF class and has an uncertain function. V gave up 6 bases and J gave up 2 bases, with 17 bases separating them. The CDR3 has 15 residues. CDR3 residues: CASSLHEEQTYEQYF. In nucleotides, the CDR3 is TGTGCCAGCAGCCTACATGAAGAACAGACCTACGAGCAGTACTTC.

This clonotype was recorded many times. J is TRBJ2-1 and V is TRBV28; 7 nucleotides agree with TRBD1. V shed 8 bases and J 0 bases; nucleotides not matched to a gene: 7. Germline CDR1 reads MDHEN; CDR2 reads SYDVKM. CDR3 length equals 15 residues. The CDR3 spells CASGTVPNSYNEQFF. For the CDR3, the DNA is TGTGCCAGCGGGACAGTCCCTAACTCCTACAATGAGCAGTTCTTC.

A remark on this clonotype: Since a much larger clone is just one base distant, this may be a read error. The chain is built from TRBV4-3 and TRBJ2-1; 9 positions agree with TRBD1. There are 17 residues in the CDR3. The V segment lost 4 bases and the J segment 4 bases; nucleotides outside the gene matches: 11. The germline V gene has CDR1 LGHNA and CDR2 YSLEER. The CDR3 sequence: CASSPGTGHGVYNEQFF. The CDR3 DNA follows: TGCGCCAGCAGCCCCGGGACAGGGCACGGTGTATACAATGAGCAGTTCTTC.

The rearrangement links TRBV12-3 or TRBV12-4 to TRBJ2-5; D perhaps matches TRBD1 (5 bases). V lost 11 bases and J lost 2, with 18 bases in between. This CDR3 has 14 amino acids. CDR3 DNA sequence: TGTGCCCTCTGTTTAGGCAGGGCGCAAGAGACCCAGTACTTC. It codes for CALCLGRAQETQYF.